The 25 T cell receptor beta chains given below trace back to one sample, sequenced in a study of blood T cell repertoires in COVID-19. Using immunoSEQ multiplex PCR, the repertoire was profiled, and TCRdb retains in-frame clones only, with some absent. The sample has 250,000 to 350,000 clones, roughly 90% seen once. Sequenced sample: peripheral blood. These TCRs come from a woman aged 45-59 years who had recovered from COVID-19.

This clone was detected only once. The genes are TRBV28 and TRBJ2-3, with D possibly being TRBD2 (5 bases). The CDR3 consists of 20 residues. Trimming cost V 6 bases and J 1 base, with 29 bases left between them. Germline assignment: CDR1 MDHEN and CDR2 SYDVKM. CDR3: CASRLSIAITNSPGTDTQYF. DNA of the CDR3: TGTGCCAGCAGATTGTCGATAGCGATTACCAACTCTCCGGGCACAGATACGCAGTATTTT.

The chain uses TRBV9 and TRBJ1-3; D uncertain. Germline V CDR1 and CDR2: SGDLS, YYNGEE. V dropped 0 bases and J dropped 8 bases, with 12 bases sitting between them. The CDR3 totals 14 residues. CDR3: CASSVATGVDTIYF. The CDR3 bases are TGTGCCAGCAGCGTAGCTACGGGAGTTGACACCATATATTTT.

The chain recombines TRBV20-1 with TRBJ1-5; no definite D call. V was clipped by 6 bases and J by 6 bases, with 9 bases between them. CDR3 length equals 11 residues. CDR1 DFQATT and CDR2 SNEGSKA come from the germline V gene (reference sequence). CDR3 bases: TGCAGTGCGAGTGGCGGTCAGCCCCAGCATTTT. It yields the protein CSASGGQPQHF.

In DNA, the CDR3 is TGTGCCAGCAGCCCTATCCCCACAGGGTTCGAGACCCAGTACTTC. Its protein is CASSPIPTGFETQYF. The chain recombines TRBV9 with TRBJ2-5, with D possibly matching TRBD1 (6 bases). The CDR3 extends over 15 amino acids. V lost 4 bases and J lost 5, with 18 bases in between. Germline values: CDR1 SGDLS, CDR2 YYNGEE.

CDR3 protein: CASSVARSGGPSLPTRWGDTQYF. CDR3 DNA: TGTGCCAGTAGTGTCGCGCGTAGCGGGGGGCCCTCCCTCCCGACTAGGTGGGGGGATACGCAGTATTTT. V usage is TRBV19 and J usage is TRBJ2-3, with 10 positions matching TRBD2. CDR3 length: 23 residues. Germline-derived CDR1 and CDR2 are LNHDA and SQIVND (reference sequence). The ends lost 5 bases at V and 6 bases at J; junction bases unmatched: 32.

The chain's CDR3 is CASSYSGTVSGYTF. The CDR3 DNA sequence: TGTGCCAGCAGTTACTCGGGGACAGTTTCTGGCTACACCTTC. This chain links TRBV6-2 or TRBV6-3 with TRBJ1-2, with 7 bases lining up with TRBD1. V lost 0 bases and J lost 7; bases outside the gene matches: 5. This CDR3 comprises 14 residues. Germline CDR1 reads MNHEY; CDR2 reads SVGEGT.

This clone was seen a few times. The chain employs TRBV12-3 or TRBV12-4 and TRBJ1-2; D unresolved. The CDR3 is 13 residues long. V lost 6 bases to trimming and J lost 3 bases, with 11 bases between them. The chain's CDR3 is CASSLLTDYGYTF. For the CDR3, the DNA is TGTGCCAGCAGCCTACTCACAGACTATGGCTACACCTTC.

This sequence joins TRBV5-1 and TRBJ1-1; a weak D match, TRBD1 (6 bases). Trimming left V 3 bases short and J 3 bases short, with 12 bases between. Germline V CDR1 and CDR2: SGHRS, YFSETQ. The CDR3 consists of 14 residues. CDR3 DNA sequence: TGCGCCAGCAGCTCGGACAGTGAGTACACTGAAGCTTTCTTT. It codes for CASSSDSEYTEAFF.

This chain links TRBV6-5 with TRBJ1-3; D unclear. The CDR3 has 15 residues. V dropped 2 bases and J dropped 2 bases, with 10 bases sitting between them. Germline V lookup: CDR1 MNHEY, CDR2 SVGAGI. Written as DNA, the CDR3 is TGTGCCAGCAGTTACGCTGGGCTCGCTGGAAACACCATATATTTT. Translation: CASSYAGLAGNTIYF.

The rearrangement joins TRBV4-2 to TRBJ1-2; D unresolved. Germline V gene sequence: CDR1 LGHNA, CDR2 YNFKEQ. CDR3 length: 14 amino acids. Trimming cost V 0 bases and J 3 bases, with 8 bases left between them. The CDR3 protein is CASSQEADDYGYTF. The DNA of the CDR3 is TGTGCCAGCAGCCAAGAGGCCGATGACTATGGCTACACCTTC.

J is TRBJ2-5 and V is TRBV2, with 8 bases that match TRBD1. This CDR3 has 14 residues. From germline, CDR1 is SNHLY and CDR2 FYNNEI. The ends lost 6 bases at V and 6 bases at J; junction bases unmatched: 9. CDR3 DNA: TGTGCCAGCAGCGAAAGACAGGGGTCAAAGACCCAGTACTTC. Translation gives CASSERQGSKTQYF.

V gene TRBV12-5 combines with J gene TRBJ2-7; a possible D gene is TRBD1 (6 bases). Trimming removed 2 bases from V and 0 bases from J, with 14 bases in between. Germline V gene data show CDR1 as LGHNT and CDR2 as FRNRAP. The CDR3 is made up of 16 amino acids. CDR3: CASGLSKGVSSYEQYF. The CDR3 DNA follows: TGTGCTAGTGGTTTGTCGAAGGGGGTGAGCTCCTACGAGCAGTACTTC. The full variable domain, in which reference TRBV12-5 and TRBJ2-7 provide the parts outside the CDR3, is DARVTQTPRHKVTEMGQEVTMRCQPILGHNTVFWYRQTMMQGLELLAYFRNRAPLDDSGMPKDRFSAEMPDATLATLKIQPSEPRDSAVYFCASGLSKGVSSYEQYFGPGTRLTVT.

This chain joins TRBV28 and TRBJ2-1, with 12 bases aligning to TRBD2. With 0 bases clipped from V and 7 bases from J, the junction kept 10 bases outside the gene matches. This CDR3 spans 18 amino acids. In germline, CDR1 is MDHEN, CDR2 SYDVKM. In DNA, the CDR3 is TGTGCCAGCAGTTTATGGGGGGGAACTAGCGGGAGGACTAATGAGCAGTTCTTC. The encoded protein is CASSLWGGTSGRTNEQFF.

V gene TRBV6-2 or TRBV6-3 combines with J gene TRBJ2-1, with 7 bases identical to TRBD1. Germline CDR1 reads MNHEY; CDR2 reads SVGEGT. V shed 2 bases and J 4 bases; nucleotides not matched to a gene: 2. The CDR3 totals 14 residues. CDR3: CASSYRGLYNEQFF. CDR3 in DNA: TGTGCCAGCAGTTACAGGGGGCTGTACAATGAGCAGTTCTTC.

The chain recombines TRBV11-2 with TRBJ1-1; D gene ambiguous. The CDR3 has 12 amino acids. Trimming removed 2 bases at V and 8 bases at J, with 9 bases between. Looked up from germline, CDR1 is SGHAT and CDR2 is FQNNGV. For the CDR3, the DNA is TGTGCCAGCAGCTTACCACTTCCCGAAGCTTTCTTT. This encodes CASSLPLPEAFF.

The chain recombines TRBV7-8 with TRBJ1-1; TRBD1 agrees at 7 bases. Germline CDR1 reads SGHVS; CDR2 reads FQNEAQ. This CDR3 is 14 amino acids long. V dropped 4 bases and J dropped 1; count of bases not matched to a gene: 3. The CDR3 nucleotides read TGTGCCAGCAGCTCGGGACAGAGGAACACTGAAGCTTTCTTT. Translated, it gives CASSSGQRNTEAFF.

The chain is built from TRBV6-5 and TRBJ1-6; D perhaps matches TRBD1 (6 bases). The V gene lost 4 bases and the J gene lost 5 bases, with 15 bases spanning the gap. The CDR3 is 16 amino acids. Germline V gene lookup returns CDR1 MNHEY and CDR2 SVGAGI. CDR3 nucleotide sequence: TGTGCCAGCAGTTCCCGGACAGCCAAAAATAATTCACCCCTCCACTTT. This gives the protein CASSSRTAKNNSPLHF.

This chain uses TRBV10-3 with TRBJ2-1; TRBD2 aligns across 14 bases. J was trimmed by 8 bases and V by 7 bases; bases with no gene match: 7. This CDR3 is 15 amino acids long. Looked up from germline, CDR1 is ENHRY and CDR2 is SYGVKD. CDR3 amino acids: CAITGTSGSIDEQFF. The DNA of the CDR3 is TGTGCCATCACAGGGACTAGCGGGAGTATCGATGAGCAGTTCTTC.

The table lists this clone with a count of one. The chain has TRBV19 and TRBJ1-2; D is unclear. V lost 4 bases and J lost 3, with 9 bases in between. The V gene's germline CDR1 is LNHDA and CDR2 SQIVND (reference sequence). This CDR3 has 13 amino acids. The CDR3 DNA follows: TGTGCCAGTAGTACTGGACTGCACTATGGCTACACCTTC. It specifies CASSTGLHYGYTF.

The V gene is TRBV5-6, the J gene TRBJ2-7, with D perhaps matching TRBD2 (5 bases). This CDR3 region has 14 residues. V gave up 4 bases and J gave up 7 bases, with 18 bases separating them. The germline V gene has CDR1 SGHDT and CDR2 YYEEEE. CDR3 in DNA: TGTGCCAGCAGCCCCGGACTGGGCCCATGGGAGCAGTACTTC. It codes for CASSPGLGPWEQYF.

This chain joins TRBV2 and TRBJ2-1, with D perhaps TRBD1 (5 bases). Germline-derived CDR1 and CDR2 are SNHLY and FYNNEI. Trimming stripped 6 bases from V and 5 bases from J, with 11 bases between. The CDR3 covers 13 residues. CDR3 amino acids: CASRDRQHNEQFF. The CDR3 DNA follows: TGTGCCAGCAGAGACAGACAGCACAATGAGCAGTTCTTC.

This clone was picked up one time. The J gene is TRBJ1-5, the V gene TRBV20-1; no reliable D call. The germline V gene has CDR1 DFQATT and CDR2 SNEGSKA (reference sequence). The CDR3 contains 13 residues. V shed 3 bases and J shed 5 bases, with 11 bases lying between them. CDR3 DNA sequence: TGCAGTGCTAGTCGGGGTGGAGATCAGCCCCAGCATTTT. Translation gives CSASRGGDQPQHF.

This clone was picked up a small number of times. This chain links TRBV19 with TRBJ1-1, with 10 bases lining up with TRBD1. This CDR3 is built from 16 residues. Trimming removed 3 bases from V and 4 bases from J; junction bases left unmatched: 8. CDR1 and CDR2 from the germline V gene are LNHDA and SQIVND (reference sequence). The CDR3 bases are TGTGCCAGTAGTATGGGGACAGGGGCCCCTAGCACTGAAGCTTTCTTT. Protein: CASSMGTGAPSTEAFF. Together with reference TRBV19 and TRBJ1-1, the CDR3 gives the full variable domain: DGGITQSPKYLFRKEGQNVTLSCEQNLNHDAMYWYRQDPGQGLRLIYYSQIVNDFQKGDIAEGYSVSREKKESFPLTVTSAQKNPTAFYLCASSMGTGAPSTEAFFGQGTRLTVV.

The rearrangement links TRBV6-5 to TRBJ1-2; no clear D gene. The V end lost 11 bases, the J end lost 2 bases, and 9 bases lay between the germline ends. Per the germline V gene, CDR1 is MNHEY and CDR2 is SVGAGI. This CDR3 region has 11 residues. The CDR3 here is CAVRENYGYTF. The CDR3 region has the DNA TGTGCCGTGAGAGAAAACTATGGCTACACCTTC.

The CDR3 is CASSVGPTKNEKLFF. The CDR3, as DNA: TGTGCCAGCAGCGTAGGGCCAACCAAGAATGAAAAACTGTTTTTT. The chain is built from TRBV9 and TRBJ1-4; D remains ambiguous. V was pared by 0 bases and J by 5 bases, with 11 bases between. The CDR3 is 15 residues long. Germline V gives CDR1 SGDLS, CDR2 YYNGEE. The whole variable domain, remainder taken from reference TRBV9 and TRBJ1-4, is DSGVTQTPKHLITATGQRVTLRCSPRSGDLSVYWYQQSLDQGLQFLIQYYNGEERAKGNILERFSAQQFPDLHSELNLSSLELGDSALYFCASSVGPTKNEKLFFGSGTQLSVL.